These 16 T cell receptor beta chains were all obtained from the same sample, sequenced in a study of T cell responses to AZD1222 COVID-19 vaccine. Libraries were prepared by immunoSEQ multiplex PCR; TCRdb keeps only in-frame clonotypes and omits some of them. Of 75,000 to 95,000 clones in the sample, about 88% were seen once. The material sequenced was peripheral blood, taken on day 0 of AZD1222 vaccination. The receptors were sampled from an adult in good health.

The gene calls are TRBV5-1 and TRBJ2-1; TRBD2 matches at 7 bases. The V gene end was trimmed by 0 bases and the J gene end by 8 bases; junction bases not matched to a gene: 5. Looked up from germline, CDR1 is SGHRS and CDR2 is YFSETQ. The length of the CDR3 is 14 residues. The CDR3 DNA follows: TGCGCCAGCAGCTTGGCCGCGGGAGCGGATGAGCAGTTCTTC. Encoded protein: CASSLAAGADEQFF.

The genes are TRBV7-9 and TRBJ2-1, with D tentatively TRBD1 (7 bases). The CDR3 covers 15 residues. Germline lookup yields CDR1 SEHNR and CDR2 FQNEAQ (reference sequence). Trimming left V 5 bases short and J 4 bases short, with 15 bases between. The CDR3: CASSRIQGGYNEQFF. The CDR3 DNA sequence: TGTGCCAGCAGCAGAATCCAGGGGGGATACAATGAGCAGTTCTTC.

CDR3 bases: TGTGCCAGCAGACATCCAGGGTATGGCTACACCTTC. This gives the protein CASRHPGYGYTF. The chain employs TRBV2 and TRBJ1-2; possibly TRBD1 for D (5 bases). There are 12 residues in the CDR3. CDR1 is SNHLY and CDR2 is FYNNEI in the germline V gene. V lost 6 bases, J lost 5 bases, and 10 bases lay in between.

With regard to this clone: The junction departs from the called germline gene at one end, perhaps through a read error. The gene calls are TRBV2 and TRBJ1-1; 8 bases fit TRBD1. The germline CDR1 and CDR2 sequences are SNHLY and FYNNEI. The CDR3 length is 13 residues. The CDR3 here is CASREDRGGEAFF. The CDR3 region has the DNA TGTGCCAGCAGGGAAGACAGGGGTGGAGAAGCTTTCTTT.

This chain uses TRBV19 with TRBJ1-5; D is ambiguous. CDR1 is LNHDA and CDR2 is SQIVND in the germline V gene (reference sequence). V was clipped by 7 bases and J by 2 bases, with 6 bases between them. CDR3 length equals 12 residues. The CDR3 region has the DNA TGTGCCAGTAAGCCAGGCAATCAGCCCCAGCATTTT. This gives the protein CASKPGNQPQHF.

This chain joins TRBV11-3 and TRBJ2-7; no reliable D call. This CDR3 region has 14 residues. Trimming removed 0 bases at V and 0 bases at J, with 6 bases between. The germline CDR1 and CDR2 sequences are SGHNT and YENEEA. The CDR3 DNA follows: TGTGCCAGCAGCTTAGAGGGCAACTCCTACGAGCAGTACTTC. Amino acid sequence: CASSLEGNSYEQYF.

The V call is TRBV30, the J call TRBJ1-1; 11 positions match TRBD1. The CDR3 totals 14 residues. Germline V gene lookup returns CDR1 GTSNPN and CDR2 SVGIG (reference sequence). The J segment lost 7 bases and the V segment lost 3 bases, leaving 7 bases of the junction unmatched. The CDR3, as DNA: TGTGCCTGGAGGAGCGGACAGGGGGCTGGTGAAGCTTTCTTT. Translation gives CAWRSGQGAGEAFF.

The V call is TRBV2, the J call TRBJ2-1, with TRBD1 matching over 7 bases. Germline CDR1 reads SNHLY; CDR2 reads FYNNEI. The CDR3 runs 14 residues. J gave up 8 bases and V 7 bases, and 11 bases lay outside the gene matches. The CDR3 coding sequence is TGTGCCAGCACCGAGGGGCGACAGGGAGATGAGCAGTTCTTC. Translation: CASTEGRQGDEQFF.

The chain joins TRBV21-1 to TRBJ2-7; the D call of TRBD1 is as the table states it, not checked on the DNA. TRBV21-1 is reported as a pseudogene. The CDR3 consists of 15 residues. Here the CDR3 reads CASSEVTEFDYEQYF. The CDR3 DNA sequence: TGTGCCAGCAGCGAGGTGACAGAGTTTGATTACGAGCAGTACTTC.

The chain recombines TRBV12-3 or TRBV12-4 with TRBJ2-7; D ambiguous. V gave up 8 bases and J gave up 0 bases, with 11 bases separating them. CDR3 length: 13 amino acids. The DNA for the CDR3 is TGTGCCAGCGCATCGCGCGACTCCTACGAGCAGTACTTC. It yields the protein CASASRDSYEQYF.

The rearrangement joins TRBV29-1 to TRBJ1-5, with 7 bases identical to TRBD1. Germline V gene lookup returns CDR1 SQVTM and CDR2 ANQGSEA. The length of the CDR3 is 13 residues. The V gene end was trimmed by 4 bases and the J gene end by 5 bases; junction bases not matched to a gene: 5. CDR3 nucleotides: TGCAGCGTTGGGTCCAGGGGGGATCAGCCCCAGCATTTT. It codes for CSVGSRGDQPQHF.

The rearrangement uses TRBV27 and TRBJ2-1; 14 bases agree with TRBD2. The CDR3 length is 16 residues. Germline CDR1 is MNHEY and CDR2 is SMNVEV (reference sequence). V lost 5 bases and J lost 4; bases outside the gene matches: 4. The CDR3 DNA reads TGTGCCAGCAGTACCGGGACTAGCGGGAGTTACAATGAGCAGTTCTTC. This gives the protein CASSTGTSGSYNEQFF.

The CDR3, as DNA: TGTGCCAGCAGTCGGGACGGCAACTACGAGCAGTACTTC. It codes for CASSRDGNYEQYF. The chain is built from TRBV5-5 and TRBJ2-7; perhaps D is TRBD1 or TRBD2 (5 bases each). The CDR3 is made up of 13 amino acids. Between the trimmed V and J ends, which lost 5 bases and 3 bases, there was a span of 12 bases. CDR1 is SGHKS and CDR2 is YYEKEE in the germline V gene (reference sequence). The complete variable domain, with remaining parts taken from reference TRBV5-5 and TRBJ2-7, reads DAGVTQSPTHLIKTRGQQVTLRCSPISGHKSVSWYQQVLGQGPQFIFQYYEKEERGRGNFPDRFSARQFPNYSSELNVNALLLGDSALYLCASSRDGNYEQYFGPGTRLTVT.

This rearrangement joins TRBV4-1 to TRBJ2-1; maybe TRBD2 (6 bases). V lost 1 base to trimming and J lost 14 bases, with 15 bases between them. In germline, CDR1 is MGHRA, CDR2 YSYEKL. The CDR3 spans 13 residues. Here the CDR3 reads CASSQARTTPKFF. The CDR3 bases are TGCGCCAGCAGCCAAGCCCGGACTACCCCCAAGTTCTTC.

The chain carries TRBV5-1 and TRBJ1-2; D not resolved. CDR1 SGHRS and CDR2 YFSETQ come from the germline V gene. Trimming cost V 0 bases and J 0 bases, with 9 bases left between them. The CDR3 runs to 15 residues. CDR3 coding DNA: TGCGCCAGCAGCTTGGGGTCTATTTCTAACTATGGCTACACCTTC. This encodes CASSLGSISNYGYTF.

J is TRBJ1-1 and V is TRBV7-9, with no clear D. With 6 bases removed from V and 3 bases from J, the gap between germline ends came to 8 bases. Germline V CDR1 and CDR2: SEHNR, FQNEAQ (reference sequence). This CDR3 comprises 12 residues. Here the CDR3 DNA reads TGTGCCAGCAGGCCGGGTCACACTGAAGCTTTCTTT. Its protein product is CASRPGHTEAFF.